These 32 T cell receptor beta chains came from one sample sequenced in a study of cytomegalovirus exposure and HLA in healthy donors. Primers included in the PCR were 60 Vbeta and 13 Jbeta primers. Sequencing was performed with immunoSEQ multiplex PCR; in TCRdb, only in-frame clones are kept and a portion is missing. The table records over 95,000 clones, approximately 80% of them present only once. The sequenced material came from PBMCs. These receptors originate from a female donor in good health and CMV-seronegative.

V usage is TRBV4-1 and J usage is TRBJ1-1; D remains unclear. CDR1 and CDR2 from the germline V gene are MGHRA and YSYEKL. The V and J ends lost 7 bases and 1 base respectively, with 13 bases between them. CDR3 length equals 14 residues. CDR3 loop: CASTPYEGNTEAFF. In DNA, the CDR3 is TGCGCCAGCACCCCTTACGAGGGGAACACTGAAGCTTTCTTT.

The chain is built from TRBV5-1 and TRBJ2-2; 14 bases are shared with TRBD2. CDR1 is SGHRS, CDR2 YFSETQ, per germline. The CDR3 runs 22 residues. V lost 4 bases to trimming and J lost 0 bases; unmatched junction nucleotides: 17. The CDR3 sequence: CASSPWTSGGPSLPTNTGELFF. CDR3 nucleotides: TGCGCCAGCAGCCCATGGACTAGCGGGGGGCCGAGCTTGCCTACGAACACCGGGGAGCTGTTTTTT. Filled out from reference TRBV5-1 and TRBJ2-2, the complete variable domain reads KAGVTQTPRYLIKTRGQQVTLSCSPISGHRSVSWYQQTPGQGLQFLFEYFSETQRNKGNFPGRFSGRQFSNSRSEMNVSTLELGDSALYLCASSPWTSGGPSLPTNTGELFFGEGSRLTVL.

The chain uses TRBV7-9 and TRBJ2-1; tentatively, D is TRBD2 (6 bases). Trimming shortened V by 5 bases and J by 0 bases, and 20 bases separated the two germline ends. The CDR3 consists of 18 residues. Germline CDR1 and CDR2: SEHNR and FQNEAQ (reference sequence). CDR3 amino acids: CASSPASGEQSSYNEQFF. In DNA, the CDR3 is TGTGCCAGCAGCCCCGCCTCGGGAGAACAGAGCTCCTACAATGAGCAGTTCTTC.

The chain joins TRBV4-1 to TRBJ2-7; 8 bases match TRBD1. After removal of 2 bases from V and 7 bases from J, the junction contained 7 bases not matched to a gene. Germline CDR1 is MGHRA and CDR2 is YSYEKL. This CDR3 is 14 amino acids long. CDR3 DNA sequence: TGCGCCAGCAGCCAATCAGGGACAGGCGGGGAGCAGTACTTC. Its translation: CASSQSGTGGEQYF.

As DNA, the CDR3 is TGTGCCAGCAGTACTTACAGTTCCTACAATGAGCAGTTCTTC. Protein product: CASSTYSSYNEQFF. The V gene is TRBV6-1, the J gene TRBJ2-1; D unresolved. The germline gives CDR1 MNHNS, CDR2 SASEGT. V was shortened by 5 bases and J by 1 base, with 9 bases between the two germline ends. The CDR3 is made up of 14 amino acids.

This chain joins TRBV30 and TRBJ2-3; the match to TRBD1 covers 8 bases. V shed 2 bases, J shed 2 bases, and the junction held 9 bases outside the gene matches. This CDR3 region has 16 residues. From germline, CDR1 is GTSNPN and CDR2 SVGIG (reference sequence). CDR3 nucleotide sequence: TGTGCCTGGAGTTCCCCAGGGGGCGCTGCCACAGATACGCAGTATTTT. Protein: CAWSSPGGAATDTQYF.

The chain employs TRBV7-9 and TRBJ1-2, with D possibly TRBD1 on 5 matching bases. This CDR3 region has 13 residues. The germline CDR1 and CDR2 sequences are SEHNR and FQNEAQ (reference sequence). The V end was cut by 5 bases, the J end by 8 bases, with 15 bases between. The CDR3 sequence: CASSQGVNQGYTF. The CDR3 DNA follows: TGTGCCAGCAGCCAAGGGGTTAATCAGGGCTACACCTTC. The variable domain in full, with the rest retrieved from reference TRBV7-9 and TRBJ1-2, is DTGVSQNPRHKITKRGQNVTFRCDPISEHNRLYWYRQTLGQGPEFLTYFQNEAQLEKSRLLSDRFSAERPKGSFSTLEIQRTEQGDSAMYLCASSQGVNQGYTFGSGTRLTVV.

V gene TRBV27 combines with J gene TRBJ2-3, with D possibly matching TRBD2 (6 bases). The V gene's germline CDR1 is MNHEY and CDR2 SMNVEV (reference sequence). Trimming removed 5 bases from V and 2 bases from J, with 14 bases in between. The CDR3 extends over 15 amino acids. The CDR3 DNA follows: TGTGCCAGCAGTGGGGTAGCGGAGCCCACAGATACGCAGTATTTT. This codes for CASSGVAEPTDTQYF.

The CDR3 loop is CASSLGRDTGELFF. The CDR3 DNA reads TGTGCCAGCAGTTTGGGCAGGGACACCGGGGAGCTGTTTTTT. The chain couples TRBV27 to TRBJ2-2, with a tentative D call TRBD1 (5 bases). The CDR3 sequence is 14 residues long. V lost 3 bases and J 3 bases, leaving 8 bases between the germline ends. Germline CDR1 is MNHEY and CDR2 is SMNVEV (reference sequence).

The chain uses TRBV18 and TRBJ1-3; D is unresolved. The V gene lost 3 bases and the J gene lost 7 bases, with 7 bases spanning the gap. The CDR3 is 12 residues long. From germline, CDR1 is KGHSH and CDR2 LQKENI. CDR3: CASSPVDNTIYF. CDR3 coding DNA: TGTGCCAGCTCACCGGTAGATAACACCATATATTTT.

As for this clone: One end of the junction is discordant with germline, which a read error may explain. This chain joins TRBV7-9 and TRBJ2-7; no firm D call. Germline values: CDR1 SEHNR, CDR2 FQNEAQ (reference sequence). The CDR3 loop spans 14 amino acids. CDR3 coding DNA: TGTTCCAGCAGCCCCCCCTTGAGCTCCTACGAGCAGTACTTC. It codes for CSSSPPLSSYEQYF. The full variable domain, its missing parts supplied by reference TRBV7-9 and TRBJ2-7, is DTGVSQNPRHKITKRGQNVTFRCDPISEHNRLYWYRQTLGQGPEFLTYFQNEAQLEKSRLLSDRFSAERPKGSFSTLEIQRTEQGDSAMYLCSSSPPLSSYEQYFGPGTRLTVT.

The V call is TRBV5-4, the J call TRBJ2-5; the D gene is possibly TRBD2 (6 bases). TRBJ2-7 matches the DNA end more closely, so the J call is doubtful. The CDR3 spans 15 residues. Germline V gene data show CDR1 as SGHNT and CDR2 as YYREEE (reference sequence). CDR3 protein: CASSLWGLRNYEQYF. CDR3 sequence (DNA): TGTGCCAGCAGCTTGTGGGGACTCCGAAACTACGAGCAGTACTTC.

This chain connects TRBV13 to TRBJ1-2, with 8 nucleotides matching TRBD1. This CDR3 contains 14 residues. V lost 3 bases, J lost 4 bases, and 4 bases stayed unmatched. Germline CDR1 reads PRHDT; CDR2 reads FYEKMQ (reference sequence). CDR3 bases: TGTGCCAGCAGCTTGGGACAGGAACTCTATGGCTACACCTTC. This sequence encodes CASSLGQELYGYTF.

The chain joins TRBV14 to TRBJ2-7, with 13 positions matching TRBD2. Trimming cost V 4 bases and J 5 bases; bases outside gene matches: 5. The V gene's germline CDR1 is SGHDN and CDR2 FVKESK. The CDR3 extends over 15 amino acids. The CDR3 nucleotides read TGTGCCAGCAGCCCGACTAGCGGGGGGATCGACGAGCAGTACTTC. It codes for CASSPTSGGIDEQYF.

The chain has TRBV27 and TRBJ1-6, with D unclear. Germline V gene lookup returns CDR1 MNHEY and CDR2 SMNVEV (reference sequence). The V end lost 6 bases, the J end lost 8 bases, and 17 bases lay between the germline ends. CDR3 size: 15 residues. The CDR3 DNA reads TGTGCCAGCAGCCCACGGCCCAGGCCGGATTCACCCCTCCACTTT. Protein sequence: CASSPRPRPDSPLHF.

The rearrangement joins TRBV10-3 to TRBJ2-2; D possibly corresponds to TRBD2 (6 bases). Germline lookup yields CDR1 ENHRY and CDR2 SYGVKD. The CDR3 extends over 14 amino acids. The V gene lost 6 bases and the J gene lost 6 bases, with 14 bases spanning the gap. The CDR3 region has the DNA TGTGCCATCAGCTGGGCTAGGGAGGCCGGGGAGCTGTTTTTT. It encodes CAISWAREAGELFF.

The chain carries TRBV5-4 and TRBJ2-5, with TRBD1 as a possible D gene (6 bases). V lost 0 bases to trimming and J lost 3 bases, with 12 bases between them. Germline V gene lookup returns CDR1 SGHNT and CDR2 YYREEE (reference sequence). The CDR3 is made up of 15 amino acids. CDR3 coding DNA: TGTGCCAGCAGCTTGGAACAGGGTCGGGAAGAGACCCAGTACTTC. This codes for CASSLEQGREETQYF.

The chain couples TRBV7-9 to TRBJ2-5; TRBD1 agrees at 12 bases. V was clipped by 3 bases and J by 7 bases; unmatched bases: 9. The length of the CDR3 is 16 residues. Per germline, CDR1 SEHNR and CDR2 FQNEAQ (reference sequence). CDR3 sequence (DNA): TGTGCCAGCAGCTTTATGGGACAGGGGGCAAATGGGACCCAGTACTTC. As protein: CASSFMGQGANGTQYF.

The J gene is TRBJ1-2, the V gene TRBV9; TRBD1 is a possible D gene (6 bases). Germline CDR1 reads SGDLS; CDR2 reads YYNGEE. V was cut by 6 bases and J by 3 bases, with 15 bases left in between. The CDR3 loop spans 14 amino acids. CDR3 nucleotides: TGTGCCAGCAACCCTGGGGCAGGGGACTATGGCTACACCTTC. Encoded protein: CASNPGAGDYGYTF.

As to this clone: Mismatch with germline at one junction end may stem from a read error. The chain couples TRBV5-1 to TRBJ1-1, with D unresolved. This CDR3 is built from 13 residues. Germline V gene data show CDR1 as SGHRS and CDR2 as YFSETQ. This CDR3 is CASSWNLGTEAFF. As DNA, the CDR3 is TGCGCCAGCAGCTGGAACCTGGGCACTGAAGCCTTCTTT. The full variable domain, its missing parts supplied by reference TRBV5-1 and TRBJ1-1, is KAGVTQTPRYLIKTRGQQVTLSCSPISGHRSVSWYQQTPGQGLQFLFEYFSETQRNKGNFPGRFSGRQFSNSRSEMNVSTLELGDSALYLCASSWNLGTEAFFGQGTRLTVV.

V usage is TRBV6-6 and J usage is TRBJ2-1, with D unclear. V shed 4 bases and J shed 8 bases, with 12 bases lying between them. The germline gives CDR1 MNHNY, CDR2 SVGAGI (reference sequence). The CDR3 spans 13 residues. The CDR3 DNA follows: TGTGCCAGCAGTTTGGGCAGTTGGGATGAGCAGTTCTTC. It is translated as CASSLGSWDEQFF.

V is TRBV5-1 and J is TRBJ2-5; possible D gene TRBD1, 5 bases. Germline V lookup: CDR1 SGHRS, CDR2 YFSETQ. This CDR3 spans 15 amino acids. V dropped 0 bases and J dropped 4 bases, with 13 bases sitting between them. CDR3 DNA sequence: TGCGCCAGCAGCTTGGTTAGCAGGGAATCAGAGACCCAGTACTTC. It is translated as CASSLVSRESETQYF.

In this sample, this clone turned up once. V is TRBV21-1 and J is TRBJ2-7; the D call in the table, TRBD1, was not verified against the DNA. TRBV21-1 is deemed a pseudogene. The CDR3 contains 14 residues. The chain's CDR3 is CASKRQGRSYEQYF. Here the CDR3 DNA reads TGTGCCAGCAAGAGACAGGGACGTTCCTACGAGCAGTACTTC.

This chain links TRBV7-9 with TRBJ2-6; 10 nucleotides line up with TRBD1. The CDR3 has 18 residues. V trimming: 5 bases; J trimming: 1 base; junction bases outside the gene matches: 8. The germline gives CDR1 SEHNR, CDR2 FQNEAQ (reference sequence). The CDR3 nucleotides read TGTGCCAGCAGCCCCGGGACAGGGGTTTATTCTGGGGCCAACGTCCTGACTTTC. Translation gives CASSPGTGVYSGANVLTF.

The sample holds a few counts of this clone. CDR3 sequence: CASRPGGQLNEKLFF. The CDR3 DNA reads as TGTGCCAGCAGACCCGGTGGGCAATTGAATGAAAAACTGTTTTTT. This chain uses TRBV6-6 with TRBJ1-4; the D is unclear. The V gene lost 6 bases and the J gene lost 5 bases, with 16 bases spanning the gap. The CDR3 loop spans 15 amino acids. Germline values: CDR1 MNHNY, CDR2 SVGAGI (reference sequence).

This clone was observed many times. This rearrangement joins TRBV6-4 to TRBJ2-5; 10 positions match TRBD1. The germline V gene has CDR1 MRHNA and CDR2 SNTAGT. This CDR3 comprises 15 residues. Germline trimming cut 4 bases from V and 0 bases from J; bases unmatched to any gene: 2. CDR3 DNA sequence: TGTGCCAGCAGTGGAGGGACAGGGGACCAAGAGACCCAGTACTTC. Amino acid sequence: CASSGGTGDQETQYF.

The CDR3 nucleotides read TGTGCCAGCAGGGGGACTAGCCCCTACGAGCAGTACTTC. Translating it yields CASRGTSPYEQYF. J is TRBJ2-7 and V is TRBV7-9; 9 bases align to TRBD2. CDR3 size: 13 residues. From germline, CDR1 is SEHNR and CDR2 FQNEAQ (reference sequence). The V and J ends lost 6 bases and 2 bases, in that order; junction bases with no gene match: 2. The whole variable domain, filled in from reference TRBV7-9 and TRBJ2-7, reads DTGVSQNPRHKITKRGQNVTFRCDPISEHNRLYWYRQTLGQGPEFLTYFQNEAQLEKSRLLSDRFSAERPKGSFSTLEIQRTEQGDSAMYLCASRGTSPYEQYFGPGTRLTVT.

The chain carries TRBV7-6 and TRBJ2-1; tentative D call: TRBD2 (5 bases). Germline V gene data show CDR1 as SGHVS and CDR2 as FNYEAQ. This CDR3 has 13 residues. Trimming shortened V by 5 bases and J by 9 bases, and 14 bases separated the two germline ends. The CDR3 coding sequence is TGTGCCAGCAGCCCCACCCTAGAGGGTGAGCAGTTCTTC. Its protein product is CASSPTLEGEQFF. The full variable domain, its missing parts supplied by reference TRBV7-6 and TRBJ2-1, is GAGVSQSPRYKVTKRGQDVALRCDPISGHVSLYWYRQALGQGPEFLTYFNYEAQQDKSGLPNDRFSAERPEGSISTLTIQRTEQRDSAMYRCASSPTLEGEQFFGPGTRLTVL.

The V call is TRBV18, the J call TRBJ1-2; TRBD1 is a possible D gene (5 bases). With 6 bases removed from V and 4 bases from J, the gap between germline ends came to 12 bases. The CDR3 contains 13 residues. The germline CDR1 and CDR2 sequences are KGHSH and LQKENI. CDR3 nucleotides: TGTGCCAGCTCTCCGACAGAGTTCTATGGCTACACCTTC. Amino acid sequence: CASSPTEFYGYTF.

With regard to this clone: One end of the junction is discordant with germline, which a read error may explain. The V gene is TRBV7-9, the J gene TRBJ1-5; TRBD1 matches 10 bases. Looked up from germline, CDR1 is SEHNR and CDR2 is FQNEAQ (reference sequence). This CDR3 has 16 residues. CDR3 amino acids: CSSSLSGTGVSQPQHF. CDR3 DNA sequence: TGTTCCAGCAGCTTATCGGGGACAGGGGTGTCTCAGCCCCAGCATTTT.

This chain joins TRBV5-4 and TRBJ2-2, with a possible D match to TRBD1 (7 bases). The V end lost 6 bases, the J end lost 0 bases, and 15 bases lay between the germline ends. The CDR3 is made up of 16 amino acids. Germline CDR1 is SGHNT and CDR2 is YYREEE (reference sequence). The CDR3 here is CASTRAGTANTGELFF. In nucleotides, the CDR3 is TGTGCCAGCACCCGGGCGGGGACAGCGAACACCGGGGAGCTGTTTTTT.

This clone was counted only a few times. Its ends do not fully match the called genes, so a read error is possible. V and J are TRBV28 and TRBJ2-7, with a tentative D call TRBD1 (6 bases). The CDR3 is made up of 15 amino acids. CDR1 is MDHEN and CDR2 is SYDVKM in the germline V gene. As DNA, the CDR3 is TGTGCCAGCAGTCCAACCGGGACACACTCCTACCAGCAGTACTTC. Translated, it gives CASSPTGTHSYQQYF. The variable domain in full, completed from reference TRBV28 and TRBJ2-7, reads DVKVTQSSRYLVKRTGEKVFLECVQDMDHENMFWYRQDPGLGLRLIYFSYDVKMKEKGDIPEGYSVSREKKERFSLILESASTNQTSMYLCASSPTGTHSYQQYFGPGTRLTVT.